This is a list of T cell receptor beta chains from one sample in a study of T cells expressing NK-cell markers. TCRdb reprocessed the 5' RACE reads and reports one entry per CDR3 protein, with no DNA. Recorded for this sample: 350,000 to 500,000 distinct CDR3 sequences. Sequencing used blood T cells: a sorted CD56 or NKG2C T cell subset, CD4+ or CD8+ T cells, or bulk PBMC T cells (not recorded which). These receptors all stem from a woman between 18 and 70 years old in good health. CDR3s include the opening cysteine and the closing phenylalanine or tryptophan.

CDR3 protein: CSARDITDPGEQYF
V gene: TRBV20-1
J gene: TRBJ2-7

CDR3 protein: CSVEGYGGVNTEAFF
V gene: TRBV29-1
J gene: TRBJ1-1

CDR3 protein: CSARGRDRVSDTQYF
V gene: TRBV20-1
J gene: TRBJ2-3

CDR3 protein: CASSLRRTTQGAFF
V gene: TRBV7-2
J gene: TRBJ1-1

CDR3 protein: CASSYSGMVYGYTF
V gene: TRBV6-5
J gene: TRBJ1-2

CDR3 protein: CASSQGAGRAEQYF
V gene: TRBV3-1
J gene: TRBJ2-7

CDR3 protein: CASSPDREAKAFF
V gene: TRBV7-2
J gene: TRBJ1-1

CDR3 protein: CSVLTGLAGGADTQYF
V gene: TRBV29-1
J gene: TRBJ2-3

CDR3 protein: CSAGYLKSTPSYEQYF
V gene: TRBV20-1
J gene: TRBJ2-7

CDR3 protein: CASSASTSGRFYNEQFF
V gene: TRBV9
J gene: TRBJ2-1

CDR3 protein: CASSINWASGGDEQFF
V gene: TRBV19
J gene: TRBJ2-1

CDR3 protein: CASSFRGVILEEGYTF
V gene: TRBV7-9
J gene: TRBJ1-2

CDR3 protein: CASGPRGTETQYF
V gene: TRBV12-5
J gene: TRBJ2-5

CDR3 protein: CASSFRIGTDTQYF
V gene: TRBV28
J gene: TRBJ2-3

CDR3 protein: CASSRGTVYGYTF
V gene: TRBV21-1
J gene: TRBJ1-2

CDR3 protein: CASSFRTSGEQETQYF
V gene: TRBV7-9
J gene: TRBJ2-5

CDR3 protein: CASSHTDRASYEQYF
V gene: TRBV7-9
J gene: TRBJ2-7